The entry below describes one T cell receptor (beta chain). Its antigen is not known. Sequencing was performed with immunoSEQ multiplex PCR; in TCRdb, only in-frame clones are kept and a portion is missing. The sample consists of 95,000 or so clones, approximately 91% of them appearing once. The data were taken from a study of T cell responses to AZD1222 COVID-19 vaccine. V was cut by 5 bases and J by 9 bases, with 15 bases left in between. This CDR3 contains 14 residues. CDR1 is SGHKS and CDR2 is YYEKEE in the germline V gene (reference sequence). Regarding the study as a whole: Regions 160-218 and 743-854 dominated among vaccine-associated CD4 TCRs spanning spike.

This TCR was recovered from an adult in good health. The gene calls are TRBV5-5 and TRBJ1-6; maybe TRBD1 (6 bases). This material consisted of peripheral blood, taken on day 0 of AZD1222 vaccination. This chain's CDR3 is CASSRRGGISPLHF. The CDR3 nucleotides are TGTGCCAGCAGTAGAAGGGGGGGGATTTCACCCCTCCACTTT. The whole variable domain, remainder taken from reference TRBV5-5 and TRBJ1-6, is DAGVTQSPTHLIKTRGQQVTLRCSPISGHKSVSWYQQVLGQGPQFIFQYYEKEERGRGNFPDRFSARQFPNYSSELNVNALLLGDSALYLCASSRRGGISPLHFGNGTRLTVT.